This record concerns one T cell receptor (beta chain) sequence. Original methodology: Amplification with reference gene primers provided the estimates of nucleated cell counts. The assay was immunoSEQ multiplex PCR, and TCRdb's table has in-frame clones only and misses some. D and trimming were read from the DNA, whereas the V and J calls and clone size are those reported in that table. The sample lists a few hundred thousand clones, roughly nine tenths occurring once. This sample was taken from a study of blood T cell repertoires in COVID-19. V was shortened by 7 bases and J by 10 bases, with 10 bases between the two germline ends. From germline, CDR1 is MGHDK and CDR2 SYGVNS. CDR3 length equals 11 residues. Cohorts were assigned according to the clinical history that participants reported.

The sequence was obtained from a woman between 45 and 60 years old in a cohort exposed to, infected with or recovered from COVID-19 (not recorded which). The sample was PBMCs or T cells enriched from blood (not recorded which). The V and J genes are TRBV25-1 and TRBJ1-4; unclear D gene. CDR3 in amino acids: CASTGGGKLFF. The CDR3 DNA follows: TGTGCCAGCACTGGCGGTGGAAAACTGTTTTTT.